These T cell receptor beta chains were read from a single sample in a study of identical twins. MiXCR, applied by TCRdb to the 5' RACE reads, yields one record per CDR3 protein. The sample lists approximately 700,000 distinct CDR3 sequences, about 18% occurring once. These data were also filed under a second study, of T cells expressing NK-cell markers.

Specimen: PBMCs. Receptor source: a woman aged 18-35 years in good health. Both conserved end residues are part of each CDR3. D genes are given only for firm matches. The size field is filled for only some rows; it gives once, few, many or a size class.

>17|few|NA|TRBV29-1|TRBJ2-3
TGCAGCGTCGAAGGGACCACGGCTCCGAAAAGCACAGATACGCAGTATTTT
CSVEGTTAPKSTDTQYF
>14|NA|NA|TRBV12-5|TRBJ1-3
TGTGCTAGTGGTGTACAGGGATCTGGAAACACCATATATTTT
CASGVQGSGNTIYF
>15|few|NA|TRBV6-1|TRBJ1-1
TGTGCCAGCAGTGAGGGACCGGGGCGTGGGCCTGAAGCTTTCTTT
CASSEGPGRGPEAFF
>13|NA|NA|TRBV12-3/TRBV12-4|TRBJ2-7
TGTGCCAGCAGCCCCGGGCACCTCTACGAGCAGTACTTC
CASSPGHLYEQYF
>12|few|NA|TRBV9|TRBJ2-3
TGTGCCAGCAGCAAATTCACAGATACGCAGTATTTT
CASSKFTDTQYF
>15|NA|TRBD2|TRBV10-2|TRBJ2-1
TGCGCCAGCAGTGAGGGACTAGCGGGACGGAATGAGCAGTTCTTC
CASSEGLAGRNEQFF
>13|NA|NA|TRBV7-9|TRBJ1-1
TGTGCCAGCACGCCGGGGGGGGGTAGTGAAGCTTTCTTT
CASTPGGGSEAFF
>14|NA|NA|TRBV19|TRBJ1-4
TGTGCCAGTAAAGACAGACTTGGTAATGAAAAACTGTTTTTT
CASKDRLGNEKLFF
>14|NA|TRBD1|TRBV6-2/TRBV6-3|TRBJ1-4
TGTGCCAGCACCGTCCCAGGGGGAAATGAAAAACTGTTTTTT
CASTVPGGNEKLFF
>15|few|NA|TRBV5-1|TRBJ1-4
TGCGCCAGCAGCGCGGGCTATGGGTTTAATGAAAAACTGTTTTTT
CASSAGYGFNEKLFF
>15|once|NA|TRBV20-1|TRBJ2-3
TGCAGTGCCCTCGAGGGGGTTCACCGAACAGATACGCAGTATTTT
CSALEGVHRTDTQYF
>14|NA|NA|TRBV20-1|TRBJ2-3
TGCAGTGCAAAGCGAGGGGGAGCCGAAGATACGCAGTATTTT
CSAKRGGAEDTQYF
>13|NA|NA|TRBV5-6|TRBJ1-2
TGTGCCAGCAGCGAAACAGGAGCCTATGGCTACACCTTC
CASSETGAYGYTF
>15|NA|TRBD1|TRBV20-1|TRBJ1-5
TGCAGTGCCACGGACAGGGGGCGCGGAGAACAGCCCCAGCATTTT
CSATDRGRGEQPQHF
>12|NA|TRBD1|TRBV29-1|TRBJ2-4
TGCAGCGTTAGACAGGGGTCGGACATTCAGTACTTC
CSVRQGSDIQYF
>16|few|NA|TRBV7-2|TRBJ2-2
TGTGCCAGCAGCCCCCCGCGGGGCGTGAACACCGGGGAGCTGTTTTTT
CASSPPRGVNTGELFF
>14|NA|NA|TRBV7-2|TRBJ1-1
TGTGCCAGCAGCTTTAACAGGGATGGGACTGAAGCTTTCTTT
CASSFNRDGTEAFF
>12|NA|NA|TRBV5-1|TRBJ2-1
TGCGCCAGCTACCCCCTCAAGGGCGAGCAGTTCTTC
CASYPLKGEQFF
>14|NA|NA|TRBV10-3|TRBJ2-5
TGTGCCATCAGTGGTGGGCGGTTCCAAGAGACCCAGTACTTC
CAISGGRFQETQYF
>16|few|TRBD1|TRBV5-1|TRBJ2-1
TGCGCCAGCAGCTTGGCCGGGACAGGAATCTACAATGAGCAGTTCTTC
CASSLAGTGIYNEQFF
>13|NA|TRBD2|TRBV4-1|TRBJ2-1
TGCGCCAGCAGCCTCTCGGGGGGGGATGAGCAGTTCTTC
CASSLSGGDEQFF
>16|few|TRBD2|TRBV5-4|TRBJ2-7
TGTGCCAGCAGCTTGGAGGCTAGCGGGAGGATTGGCGAGCAGTACTTC
CASSLEASGRIGEQYF
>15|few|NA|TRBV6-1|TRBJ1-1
TGTGCCAGCACCCTAACGGGGGGAAAGAACACTGAAGCTTTCTTT
CASTLTGGKNTEAFF
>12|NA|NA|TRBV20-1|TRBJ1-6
TGCAGTGTTGGCTCCTATAATTCACCCCTCCACTTT
CSVGSYNSPLHF
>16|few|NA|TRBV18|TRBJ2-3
TGTGCCAGCTCACCCGAGGACGGGCCTAACACAGATACGCAGTATTTT
CASSPEDGPNTDTQYF
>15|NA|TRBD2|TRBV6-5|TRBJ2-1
TGTGCCAGCAGCTTAGCGGGCCTTCTTTACAATGAGCAGTTCTTC
CASSLAGLLYNEQFF
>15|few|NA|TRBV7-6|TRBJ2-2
TGTGCCAGCAGCTTGCGCACCTTAAACACCGGGGAGCTGTTTTTT
CASSLRTLNTGELFF
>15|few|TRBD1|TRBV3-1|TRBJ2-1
TGTGCCAGCAGCCACGGGGACAGGGGCTACAATGAGCAGTTCTTC
CASSHGDRGYNEQFF
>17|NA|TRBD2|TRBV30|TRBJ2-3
TGTGCCTGGAGTGACCGGATCGGGAGGATGCGCACAGATACGCAGTATTTT
CAWSDRIGRMRTDTQYF
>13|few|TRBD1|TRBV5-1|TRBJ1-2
TGCGCCAGCAGCTCAGGAGGGGGCGATGGCTACACCTTC
CASSSGGGDGYTF
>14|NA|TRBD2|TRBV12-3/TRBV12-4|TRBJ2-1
TGTGCCAGCTTCGCCAACGGGAGGGCAAATGAGCAGTTCTTC
CASFANGRANEQFF
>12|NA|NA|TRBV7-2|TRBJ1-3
TGTGCCAGCAGCTTTGGCGTCGAGACCATATATTTT
CASSFGVETIYF
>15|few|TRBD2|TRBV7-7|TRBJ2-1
TGTGCCAGCAGCTTAGGTACTAGCGGGCCCAATGAGCAGTTCTTC
CASSLGTSGPNEQFF
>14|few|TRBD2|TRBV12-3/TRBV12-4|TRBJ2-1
TGTGCCAGCACCCCGAGCGGGAGGTTCAGCGAGCAGTTCTTC
CASTPSGRFSEQFF
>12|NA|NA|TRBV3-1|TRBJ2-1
TGTGCCAGCGGTTTTTTAGGCGATGAGCAGTTCTTC
CASGFLGDEQFF
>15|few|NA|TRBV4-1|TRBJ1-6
TGCGCCAGCAGCTACATACAGACGGGAGATTCACCCCTCCACTTT
CASSYIQTGDSPLHF
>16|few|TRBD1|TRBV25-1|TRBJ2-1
TGTGCCAGCAGTGAATCCGGGACAGGGGGGTACAATGAGCAGTTCTTC
CASSESGTGGYNEQFF
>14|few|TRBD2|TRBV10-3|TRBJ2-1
TGTGCCATCAAGTCCAGCGGGAGAGGCGATGAGCAGTTCTTC
CAIKSSGRGDEQFF
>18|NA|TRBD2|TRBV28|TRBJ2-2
TGTGCCAGCAGTTTGCCTCAGACTAGCGGGAGTTTCACCGGGGAGCTGTTTTTT
CASSLPQTSGSFTGELFF
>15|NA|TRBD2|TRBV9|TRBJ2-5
TGTGCCAGCAGCGTAGCGGGCGGGAGTGGTGAGACCCAGTACTTC
CASSVAGGSGETQYF
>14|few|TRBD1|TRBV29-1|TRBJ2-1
TGCAGCGGGGAAGACAGGGTTTCCTACAATGAGCAGTTCTTC
CSGEDRVSYNEQFF
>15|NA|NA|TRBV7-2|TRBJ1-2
TGTGCCAGCGGGCTATCTAGGGGGTCGTACTATGGCTACACCTTC
CASGLSRGSYYGYTF
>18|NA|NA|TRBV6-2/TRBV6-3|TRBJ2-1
TGTGCCAGCGGGGGAGGCCGCCGACTTCTGAGACCCTACAATGAGCAGTTCTTC
CASGGGRRLLRPYNEQFF
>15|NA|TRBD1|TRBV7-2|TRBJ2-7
TGTGCCAGCCGAACCGCCGGGACAGGGTACTACGAGCAGTACTTC
CASRTAGTGYYEQYF
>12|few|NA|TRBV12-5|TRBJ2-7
TGTGCTAGTGGTTTGGTAGTGTACGAGCAGTACTTC
CASGLVVYEQYF
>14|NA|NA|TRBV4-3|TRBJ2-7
TGCGCCAGCAGCCAAGTGCTCCAGGGTAACGAGCAGTACTTC
CASSQVLQGNEQYF